The 17 T cell receptor beta chains reported below all come from one sample, sequenced in a study of shared clonotypes between healthy human individuals. Repertoires were generated with immunoSEQ multiplex PCR, while TCRdb's copy carries only in-frame clones and drops some. The sample holds about 2.4 million clones, approximately 90% seen once. The sample taken for sequencing was naive CD4+ T cells sorted from blood. Specified subset: CD45RA+ positively selected. These receptors all stem from a man younger than 30 in good health.

The V and J genes are TRBV5-4 and TRBJ2-5; D is perhaps TRBD2 (5 bases). The end of the DNA aligns better with TRBJ2-7, so the J call may be wrong. The CDR3 loop spans 15 amino acids. Germline CDR1 reads SGHNT; CDR2 reads YYREEE (reference sequence). CDR3 protein: CASSLGSGSSYEQYF. CDR3 DNA: TGTGCCAGCAGCTTGGGGAGCGGAAGCTCCTACGAGCAGTACTTC.

This clone occurred once. The V and J genes are TRBV7-9 and TRBJ1-4; 9 bases agree with TRBD1. The CDR3 is 17 residues long. Trimming at V came to 1 base and at J to 3 bases, leaving 6 bases not matched to a gene. The germline V gene encodes CDR1 SEHNR and CDR2 FQNEAQ (reference sequence). Written as DNA, the CDR3 is TGTGCCAGCAGCTTAGGGGGACAGGGCCGACCTAATGAAAAACTGTTTTTT. Translation: CASSLGGQGRPNEKLFF.

J is TRBJ2-1 and V is TRBV7-3; the D gene is possibly TRBD1 (6 bases). Germline CDR1 reads SGHTA; CDR2 reads FQGTGA. The length of the CDR3 is 15 residues. The V and J ends lost 5 bases and 6 bases respectively, with 17 bases between them. This CDR3 is CASSRGGREGNEQFF. For the CDR3, the DNA is TGTGCCAGCAGCCGTGGGGGCAGGGAAGGCAATGAGCAGTTCTTC.

The chain is built from TRBV10-3 and TRBJ2-3; 9 nucleotides align to TRBD1. V gave up 6 bases and J gave up 2 bases; unmatched junction bases: 3. From germline, CDR1 is ENHRY and CDR2 SYGVKD. The CDR3 spans 14 residues. CDR3 amino acids: CAIRGQGFTDTQYF. DNA of the CDR3: TGTGCCATCAGGGGACAGGGTTTCACAGATACGCAGTATTTT.

This clone was observed a few times. V and J are TRBV11-2 and TRBJ1-5; possibly TRBD1 for D (5 bases). The germline V gene has CDR1 SGHAT and CDR2 FQNNGV. V lost 0 bases and J 3 bases, leaving 9 bases between the germline ends. The CDR3 runs 15 residues. The chain's CDR3 is CASSLEIGVNQPQHF. The CDR3 nucleotides are TGTGCCAGCAGCTTAGAAATAGGGGTCAATCAGCCCCAGCATTTT.

In regard to this clone: Other nucleotide sequences from this sample produce the same CDR3. The chain has TRBV6-6 and TRBJ1-4, with TRBD1 matching 7 bases. Trimming at V came to 6 bases and at J to 5 bases, leaving 6 bases not matched to a gene. CDR1 is MNHNY and CDR2 is SVGAGI in the germline V gene (reference sequence). The CDR3 covers 14 residues. CDR3: CASSPGTVNEKLFF. CDR3 bases: TGTGCCAGCAGCCCCGGGACAGTGAATGAAAAACTGTTTTTT.

The count of this clone is one. The chain joins TRBV19 to TRBJ2-7, with 9 positions matching TRBD2. Per the germline V gene, CDR1 is LNHDA and CDR2 is SQIVND (reference sequence). The V and J ends lost 9 bases and 6 bases, in that order; junction bases with no gene match: 12. This CDR3 has 14 amino acids. CDR3 residues: CASGLANKGSEQYF. CDR3 DNA sequence: TGTGCCAGCGGACTAGCGAATAAAGGCTCCGAGCAGTACTTC.

V usage is TRBV28 and J usage is TRBJ1-1; tentative D call: TRBD1 (6 bases). V was shortened by 6 bases and J by 1 base, with 15 bases between the two germline ends. In germline, CDR1 is MDHEN, CDR2 SYDVKM. This CDR3 spans 15 amino acids. The DNA for the CDR3 is TGTGCCAGCAGGCCACGGGGGGCTGGGAACACTGAAGCTTTCTTT. This translates into CASRPRGAGNTEAFF.

As regards this clone: The sample holds other DNA sequences that translate to the same CDR3. The gene calls are TRBV9 and TRBJ2-7, with TRBD2 matching 7 bases. After removal of 0 bases from V and 4 bases from J, the junction contained 4 bases not matched to a gene. The CDR3 sequence is 14 residues long. From germline, CDR1 is SGDLS and CDR2 YYNGEE. In nucleotides, the CDR3 is TGTGCCAGCAGCGTAGGGGGTAGCGGGTACGAGCAGTACTTC. Amino acid sequence: CASSVGGSGYEQYF.

CDR3 residues: CAWSVRVLPSSGNTIYF. In DNA form, the CDR3 reads TGTGCCTGGAGTGTACGGGTGCTTCCGAGCTCTGGAAACACCATATATTTT. The chain combines TRBV30 with TRBJ1-3, with D unresolved. Trimming cost V 0 bases and J 0 bases, with 15 bases left between them. CDR3 length: 17 residues. Germline V lookup: CDR1 GTSNPN, CDR2 SVGIG (reference sequence).

In DNA form, the CDR3 reads TGTGCCAGCAGTCGCCTAACGGAGGGCTACACCTTC. Protein product: CASSRLTEGYTF. The genes are TRBV25-1 and TRBJ1-2; D remains ambiguous. The CDR3 is 12 residues long. V was clipped by 5 bases and J by 8 bases, with 12 bases between them. The germline V gene has CDR1 MGHDK and CDR2 SYGVNS.

The chain carries TRBV5-4 and TRBJ1-3; 7 nucleotides match TRBD1. The ends lost 0 bases at V and 2 bases at J; junction bases unmatched: 8. CDR1 and CDR2 (germline): SGHNT, YYREEE (reference sequence). This CDR3 comprises 17 residues. CDR3 protein: CASSLDTGQLAGNTIYF. The CDR3 nucleotides are TGTGCCAGCAGCTTGGATACGGGACAGCTAGCTGGAAACACCATATATTTT. The whole variable domain, filled in from reference TRBV5-4 and TRBJ1-3, reads ETGVTQSPTHLIKTRGQQVTLRCSSQSGHNTVSWYQQALGQGPQFIFQYYREEENGRGNFPPRFSGLQFPNYSSELNVNALELDDSALYLCASSLDTGQLAGNTIYFGEGSWLTVV.

The chain uses TRBV19 and TRBJ2-7, with D unclear. Germline V gives CDR1 LNHDA, CDR2 SQIVND (reference sequence). V was clipped by 4 bases and J by 1 base, with 14 bases between them. CDR3 length: 15 residues. CDR3 DNA sequence: TGTGCCAGTAGTAGTTCCACCGGACCTTCCTACGAGCAGTACTTC. Translation gives CASSSSTGPSYEQYF.

The rearrangement joins TRBV19 to TRBJ1-2, with TRBD1 matching over 8 bases. Germline CDR1 LNHDA, CDR2 SQIVND (reference sequence). V shed 4 bases, J shed 7 bases, and the junction held 17 bases outside the gene matches. CDR3 length: 17 amino acids. For the CDR3, the DNA is TGTGCCAGTAGTACCAATCGACAGGGGAGAAGATCCGGTGGCTACACCTTC. This translates into CASSTNRQGRRSGGYTF.

Comment on this clone: Other DNA sequences in this sample translate to the same CDR3. CDR3 residues: CASSERGRGNEQFF. The DNA for the CDR3 is TGTGCCAGCAGTGAGAGGGGGCGAGGGAATGAGCAGTTCTTC. This rearrangement joins TRBV2 to TRBJ2-1, with 7 bases matching TRBD1. V shed 3 bases, J shed 7 bases, and the junction held 6 bases outside the gene matches. This CDR3 contains 14 residues. Per the germline V gene, CDR1 is SNHLY and CDR2 is FYNNEI.

The CDR3 region has the DNA TGTGCCAGCAGCGGCGGTGTCGGCGGAGCACTAGCGCAGTATTTT. It encodes CASSGGVGGALAQYF. V and J are TRBV25-1 and TRBJ2-3; TRBD2 might be the D (5 bases). This CDR3 contains 15 residues. The germline gives CDR1 MGHDK, CDR2 SYGVNS. With 6 bases removed from V and 10 bases from J, the gap between germline ends came to 23 bases.

For the CDR3, the DNA is TGCGCCAGCAGCCGAAGGGCGGGCGGGGATAGCACAGATACGCAGTATTTT. Translation: CASSRRAGGDSTDTQYF. The rearrangement links TRBV4-1 to TRBJ2-3; TRBD2 might be the D (6 bases). The V end lost 4 bases, the J end lost 0 bases, and 17 bases lay between the germline ends. Germline V gene data show CDR1 as MGHRA and CDR2 as YSYEKL. The CDR3 extends over 17 amino acids.